This T cell receptor (beta chain) stems from a study of identical twins. On this clonotype itself: Its target is not known.

TCRdb itself ran the 5' RACE reads through MiXCR, one entry per CDR3 protein. The table shows under 450,000 distinct CDR3 sequences, with roughly 18% occurring only once. Notes on the study in general: Analyses of zero insertions could be partly confounded by invariant MAIT and iNKT cells.

With 1 base removed from V and 4 bases from J, the gap between germline ends came to 17 bases. The CDR3 covers 15 residues. Germline values: CDR1 SQVTM, CDR2 ANQGSEA. The gene calls are TRBV29-1 and TRBJ2-7, with D perhaps assigned TRBD1 or TRBD2 (6 bases each). This TCR came from a man in his forties or fifties in good health. The sequencing input was naive T cells sorted from blood. The CDR3 DNA sequence: TGCAGCGTTGAAGCCGGGGGCGCGGAGGCATACGAGCAGTACTTC. This codes for CSVEAGGAEAYEQYF.